Shown below are 19 T cell receptor beta chains from a single sample sequenced in a study of control samples from healthy donors and cancer patients. The method was immunoSEQ multiplex PCR; TCRdb's version includes in-frame clones alone and lacks a portion of them. In the table there are 140,000 to 150,000 clones, roughly nine tenths of which are singletons. Source material: blood. The receptors derive from a man younger than 45 in good health.

The chain is built from TRBV24-1 and TRBJ2-5, with D perhaps TRBD1 (7 bases). The V gene lost 4 bases and the J gene lost 3 bases, with 11 bases spanning the gap. Germline CDR1 is KGHDR and CDR2 is SFDVKD. CDR3 length: 14 residues. Written as DNA, the CDR3 is TGTGCCACCAGTGACATCAGGGGGGAAGAGACCCAGTACTTC. As protein: CATSDIRGEETQYF.

The rearrangement uses TRBV9 and TRBJ2-1; the D gene could be TRBD1 or TRBD2 (5 bases each). Germline CDR1 reads SGDLS; CDR2 reads YYNGEE. The CDR3 runs 15 residues. Trimming removed 4 bases from V and 3 bases from J, with 14 bases in between. The CDR3 DNA sequence: TGTGCCAGCAGCTTCCGGGACCCCGGCTACAATGAGCAGTTCTTC. It translates to CASSFRDPGYNEQFF.

V gene TRBV25-1 combines with J gene TRBJ1-2; TRBD1 aligns across 8 bases. This CDR3 comprises 15 residues. Germline CDR1 reads MGHDK; CDR2 reads SYGVNS. Losses at the gene ends were 5 bases for V and 9 bases for J; bases not matched to a gene: 14. The CDR3 is CASSPQGQGRLSYTF. The CDR3, as DNA: TGTGCCAGCAGTCCCCAAGGACAGGGCCGATTAAGCTACACCTTC.

This clone was recorded only once. The chain employs TRBV5-1 and TRBJ2-1; unclear D gene. The CDR3 covers 20 residues. From germline, CDR1 is SGHRS and CDR2 YFSETQ. V lost 3 bases and J lost 2, with 27 bases in between. CDR3 bases: TGCGCCAGCAGCTCTGCCCAGACACGCCCCTGGGTTGGCACCTACAATGAGCAGTTCTTC. This translates into CASSSAQTRPWVGTYNEQFF.

In this sample, this clone turned up a few times. The chain couples TRBV3-1 (or the pseudogene TRBV3-2) to TRBJ2-3; no definite D call. V lost 5 bases, J lost 7 bases, and 7 bases lay in between. The germline CDR1 and CDR2 sequences are LGHDT and YNNKEL (reference sequence). This CDR3 spans 11 amino acids. The CDR3 DNA reads TGTGCCAGCAGCACACAAAATACGCAGTATTTT. It yields the protein CASSTQNTQYF.

This chain links TRBV10-3 with TRBJ1-4, with TRBD1 matching 9 bases. Germline loops: CDR1 ENHRY, CDR2 SYGVKD. CDR3 length equals 18 residues. V was pared by 0 bases and J by 0 bases, with 5 bases of the junction left unmatched. The CDR3 coding sequence is TGTGCCATCAGTGAGTCGAGGGACAGGGCTGCAACTAATGAAAAACTGTTTTTT. Translated, it gives CAISESRDRAATNEKLFF.

The J gene is TRBJ1-4, the V gene TRBV4-1, with D tentatively TRBD1 (5 bases). The CDR3 length is 17 residues. Trimming removed 1 base at V and 7 bases at J, with 19 bases between. Germline V gene sequence: CDR1 MGHRA, CDR2 YSYEKL. CDR3 DNA: TGCGCCAGCAGCCAAGCCCCCGGGTTAGGGGTGGGTGAAAAACTGTTTTTT. Translating it yields CASSQAPGLGVGEKLFF.

CDR3 sequence: CASSEDRSPYGYTF. CDR3 coding DNA: TGTGCCAGCAGTGAGGACAGATCTCCCTATGGCTACACCTTC. V gene TRBV2 combines with J gene TRBJ1-2; D may be TRBD1 (6 bases). The CDR3 has 14 residues. CDR1 SNHLY and CDR2 FYNNEI come from the germline V gene. V was trimmed by 3 bases and J by 4 bases, leaving 12 bases between them.

J is TRBJ2-5 and V is TRBV19; the match to TRBD1 covers 8 bases. CDR1 LNHDA and CDR2 SQIVND come from the germline V gene (reference sequence). V was pared by 6 bases and J by 1 base, with 4 bases of the junction left unmatched. This CDR3 is built from 14 residues. The CDR3 DNA reads as TGTGCCAGTAGGGCAGGGGGCCCCCAAGAGACCCAGTACTTC. The encoded protein is CASRAGGPQETQYF.

The chain links TRBV6-5 to TRBJ1-1, with 9 bases identical to TRBD1. V shed 7 bases and J 2 bases; nucleotides not matched to a gene: 5. The germline CDR1 and CDR2 sequences are MNHEY and SVGAGI. This CDR3 is 14 amino acids long. The CDR3 sequence: CASITGGINTEAFF. As DNA, the CDR3 is TGTGCCAGCATTACAGGGGGCATCAACACTGAAGCTTTCTTT.

The J gene is TRBJ1-6, the V gene TRBV5-6, with 9 bases fitting TRBD1. Germline V gene sequence: CDR1 SGHDT, CDR2 YYEEEE. Unmatched junction bases numbered 1, after V lost 2 bases and J lost 7 bases. CDR3 length equals 14 residues. The CDR3: CASSLGTGNSPLHF. The CDR3 bases are TGTGCCAGCAGCTTAGGGACAGGGAATTCACCCCTCCACTTT.

The rearrangement uses TRBV3-1 (or the pseudogene TRBV3-2) and TRBJ2-7, with TRBD1 matching over 7 bases. J gave up 6 bases and V 2 bases, and 10 bases lay outside the gene matches. In germline, CDR1 is LGHDT, CDR2 YNNKEL (reference sequence). This CDR3 spans 15 amino acids. The CDR3 loop reads CASSQNSGTEGEQYF. The CDR3 DNA reads TGTGCCAGCAGCCAAAACTCGGGGACAGAAGGCGAGCAGTACTTC.

V and J are TRBV12-3 or TRBV12-4 and TRBJ2-1; tentative D call: TRBD2 (6 bases). The CDR3 contains 12 residues. Trimming pared 6 bases from V and 9 bases from J, leaving 12 bases between. The CDR3 region is CASSLTRVEQFF. For the CDR3, the DNA is TGTGCCAGCAGCCTGACTAGGGTTGAGCAGTTCTTC.

V usage is TRBV20-1 and J usage is TRBJ1-2, with TRBD1 matching 7 bases. The CDR3 is made up of 13 amino acids. Unmatched junction bases numbered 7, after V lost 3 bases and J lost 6 bases. Germline V gene data show CDR1 as DFQATT and CDR2 as SNEGSKA (reference sequence). CDR3 amino acids: CSASGQGDNGYTF. In nucleotides, the CDR3 is TGCAGTGCTAGTGGGCAGGGGGATAATGGCTACACCTTC.

The rearrangement links TRBV6-5 to TRBJ2-7; D unclear. CDR1 and CDR2 from the germline V gene are MNHEY and SVGAGI. CDR3 length: 11 amino acids. Trimming took 7 bases from V and 7 from J, leaving 11 bases between them. The CDR3 loop is CASTYLGEQYF. The DNA for the CDR3 is TGTGCCAGCACCTACCTTGGGGAGCAGTACTTC.

The chain combines TRBV4-3 with TRBJ1-2; 10 bases are shared with TRBD1. Unmatched junction bases numbered 5, after V lost 0 bases and J lost 4 bases. In germline, CDR1 is LGHNA, CDR2 YSLEER. The length of the CDR3 is 16 residues. Written as DNA, the CDR3 is TGCGCCAGCAGCCAAGATTTGACAGGGGGCGGCTATGGCTACACCTTC. Residues: CASSQDLTGGGYGYTF.

The chain combines TRBV7-9 with TRBJ2-2, with D maybe TRBD1 (5 bases). The CDR3 is 14 residues long. Germline V gives CDR1 SEHNR, CDR2 FQNEAQ (reference sequence). Trimming cost V 10 bases and J 5 bases, with 17 bases left between them. Here the CDR3 DNA reads TGTGCCATCCCCGGCCAGGGTGGGACCGGGGAGCTGTTTTTT. This gives the protein CAIPGQGGTGELFF. The full variable domain, with the rest looked up from reference TRBV7-9 and TRBJ2-2, is DTGVSQNPRHKITKRGQNVTFRCDPISEHNRLYWYRQTLGQGPEFLTYFQNEAQLEKSRLLSDRFSAERPKGSFSTLEIQRTEQGDSAMYLCAIPGQGGTGELFFGEGSRLTVL.

This clone was recorded only once. This chain uses TRBV7-3 with TRBJ1-2; TRBD1 aligns across 7 bases. V dropped 1 base and J dropped 7; count of bases not matched to a gene: 6. CDR1 and CDR2 (germline): SGHTA, FQGTGA. The CDR3 runs 14 residues. CDR3 nucleotides: TGTGCCAGCAGCTTAATGGAGGGGGCAGGTGGCTACACCTTC. It is translated as CASSLMEGAGGYTF.

The chain recombines TRBV27 with TRBJ2-2; D may correspond to TRBD1 or TRBD2 (6 bases each). CDR1 and CDR2 from the germline V gene are MNHEY and SMNVEV (reference sequence). The CDR3 spans 14 residues. V shed 2 bases and J shed 6 bases, with 10 bases lying between them. DNA for the CDR3: TGTGCCAGCAGTTTAATCGGGGGCCCCGGGGAGCTGTTTTTT. Protein product: CASSLIGGPGELFF.